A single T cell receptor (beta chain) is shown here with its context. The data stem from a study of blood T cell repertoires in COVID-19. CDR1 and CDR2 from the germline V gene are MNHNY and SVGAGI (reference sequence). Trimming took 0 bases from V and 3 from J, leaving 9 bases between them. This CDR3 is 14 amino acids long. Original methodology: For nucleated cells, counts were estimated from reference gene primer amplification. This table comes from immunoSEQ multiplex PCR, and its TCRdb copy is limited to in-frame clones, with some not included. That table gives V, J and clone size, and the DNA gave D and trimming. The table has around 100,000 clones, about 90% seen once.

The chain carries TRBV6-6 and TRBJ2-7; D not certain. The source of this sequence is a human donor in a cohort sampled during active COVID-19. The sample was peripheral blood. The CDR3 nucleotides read TGTGCCAGCAGTTACTCCGCCGGTTACTACGAGCAGTACTTC. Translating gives CASSYSAGYYEQYF.